Below, 5 T cell receptor beta chains from the same sample are listed, as sequenced in a study of T cell repertoires in cytomegalovirus infection. Each CDR3 protein gets one entry after TCRdb re-called the reads with MiXCR. The profile shows tens of thousands of distinct CDR3 sequences, 3% to 4% of them singletons. What was sequenced was PBMCs. These receptors were collected from a human donor in good health (CMV status not recorded). Some clones in this sample may be carry-over from other donors' samples.

This clonotype was observed at least ten times. This chain links TRBV7-8 with TRBJ2-1; no clear D. The V gene's germline CDR1 is SGHVS and CDR2 FQNEAQ. The ends were cut back, 5 bases at V and 4 bases at J, with 15 bases in the middle. The CDR3 has 15 amino acids. CDR3 nucleotide sequence: TGTGCCAGCAGCCGGCCGGTGGGGAAATACAATGAGCAGTTCTTC. Its protein product is CASSRPVGKYNEQFF.

Many counts were recorded for this clonotype. The V call is TRBV10-3, the J call TRBJ1-3, with unresolved D. V lost 6 bases and J lost 4, with 7 bases in between. CDR1 ENHRY and CDR2 SYGVKD come from the germline V gene. This CDR3 contains 12 residues. The CDR3 coding sequence is TGTGCCATCAGGGAACAGGGAAACACCATATATTTT. Its translation: CAIREQGNTIYF.

This clonotype was seen many times. The chain couples TRBV19 to TRBJ2-1; 7 nucleotides match TRBD2. Per germline, CDR1 LNHDA and CDR2 SQIVND (reference sequence). V shed 7 bases, J shed 9 bases, and the junction held 12 bases outside the gene matches. This CDR3 is 14 amino acids long. Written as DNA, the CDR3 is TGTGCCAGTACCCCCCCTAACTCGGGAGGTGAGCAGTTCTTC. Translation: CASTPPNSGGEQFF.

This clonotype was observed a handful of times. The chain uses TRBV12-3 or TRBV12-4 and TRBJ1-1; D is possibly TRBD1 (6 bases). This CDR3 region has 12 residues. Trimming took 6 bases from V and 5 from J, leaving 10 bases between them. CDR3 nucleotides: TGTGCCAGCAGACAAGACAGGACTGAAGCTTTCTTT. Amino acid sequence: CASRQDRTEAFF.

This rearrangement joins TRBV5-1 to TRBJ2-7, with a tentative D call TRBD2 (6 bases). Germline CDR1 and CDR2: SGHRS and YFSETQ. The CDR3 spans 14 residues. The V end lost 6 bases, the J end lost 4 bases, and 17 bases lay between the germline ends. The CDR3: CASTLGGVGYEQYF. CDR3 nucleotide sequence: TGCGCCAGCACCCTCGGGGGAGTCGGGTACGAGCAGTACTTC.